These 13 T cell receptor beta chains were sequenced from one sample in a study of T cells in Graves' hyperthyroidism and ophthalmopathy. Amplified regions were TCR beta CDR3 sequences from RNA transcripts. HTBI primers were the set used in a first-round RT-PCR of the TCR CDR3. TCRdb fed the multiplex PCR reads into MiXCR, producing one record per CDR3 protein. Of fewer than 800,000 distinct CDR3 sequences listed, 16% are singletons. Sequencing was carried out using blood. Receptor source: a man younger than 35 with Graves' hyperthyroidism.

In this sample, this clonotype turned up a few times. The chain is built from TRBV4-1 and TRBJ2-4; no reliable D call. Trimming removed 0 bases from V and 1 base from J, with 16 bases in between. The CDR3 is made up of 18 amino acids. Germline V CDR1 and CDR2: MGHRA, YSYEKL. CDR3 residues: CASSQERMGSWAKNIQYF. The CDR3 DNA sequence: TGCGCCAGCAGCCAAGAAAGAATGGGCAGTTGGGCCAAAAACATTCAGTACTTC.

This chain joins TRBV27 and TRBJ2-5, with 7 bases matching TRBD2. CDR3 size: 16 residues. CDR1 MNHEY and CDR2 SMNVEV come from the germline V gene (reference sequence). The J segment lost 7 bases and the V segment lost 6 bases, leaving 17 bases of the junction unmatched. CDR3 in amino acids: CASSRTSTSYEGTQYF. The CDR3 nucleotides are TGTGCCAGCAGCCGCACCTCGACTAGCTACGAAGGGACCCAGTACTTC.

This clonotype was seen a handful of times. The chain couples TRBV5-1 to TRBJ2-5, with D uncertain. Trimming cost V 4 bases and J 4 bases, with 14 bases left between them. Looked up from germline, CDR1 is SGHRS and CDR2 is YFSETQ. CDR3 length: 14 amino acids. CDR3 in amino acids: CASSLIGPAETQYF. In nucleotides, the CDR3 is TGCGCCAGCAGCCTGATTGGGCCCGCAGAGACCCAGTACTTC.

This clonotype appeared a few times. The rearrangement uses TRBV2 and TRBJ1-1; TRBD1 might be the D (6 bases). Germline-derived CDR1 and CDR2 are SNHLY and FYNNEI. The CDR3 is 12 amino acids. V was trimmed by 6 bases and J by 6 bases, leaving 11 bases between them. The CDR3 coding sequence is TGTGCCAGCAGAGACAGGACCTCTGAAGCTTTCTTT. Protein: CASRDRTSEAFF.

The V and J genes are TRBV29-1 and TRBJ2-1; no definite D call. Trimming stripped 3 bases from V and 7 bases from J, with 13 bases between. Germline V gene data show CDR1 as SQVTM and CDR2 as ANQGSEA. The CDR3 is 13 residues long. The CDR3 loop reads CSVEHRSVNEQFF. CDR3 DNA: TGCAGCGTTGAGCATAGGTCTGTAAATGAGCAGTTCTTC.

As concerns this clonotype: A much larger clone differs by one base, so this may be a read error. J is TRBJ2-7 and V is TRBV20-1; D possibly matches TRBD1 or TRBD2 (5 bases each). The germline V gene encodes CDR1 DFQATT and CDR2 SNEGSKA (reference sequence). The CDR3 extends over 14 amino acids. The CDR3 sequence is CSAPGVGVLYGQYF. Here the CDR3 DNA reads TGCAGTGCTCCCGGCGTGGGGGTTCTTTACGGGCAGTACTTC.

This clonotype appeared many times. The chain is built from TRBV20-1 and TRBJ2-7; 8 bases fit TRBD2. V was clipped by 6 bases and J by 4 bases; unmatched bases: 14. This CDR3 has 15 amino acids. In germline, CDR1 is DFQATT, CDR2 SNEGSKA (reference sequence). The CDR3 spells CSAETPAGVGYEQYF. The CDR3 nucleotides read TGCAGTGCCGAAACCCCAGCGGGAGTGGGGTACGAGCAGTACTTC.

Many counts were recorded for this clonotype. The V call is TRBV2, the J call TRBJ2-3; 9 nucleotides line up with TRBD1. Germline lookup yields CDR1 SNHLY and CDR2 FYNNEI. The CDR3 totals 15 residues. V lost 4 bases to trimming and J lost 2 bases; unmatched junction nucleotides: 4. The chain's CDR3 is CASSGDRGNTDTQYF. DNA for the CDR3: TGTGCCAGCAGTGGCGACAGGGGGAACACAGATACGCAGTATTTT.

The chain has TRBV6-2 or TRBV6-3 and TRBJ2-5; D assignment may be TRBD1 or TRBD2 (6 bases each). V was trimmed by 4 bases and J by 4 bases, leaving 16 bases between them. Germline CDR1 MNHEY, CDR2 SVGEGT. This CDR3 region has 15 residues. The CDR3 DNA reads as TGTGCCAGCAGTTCGGGGGCGTCCTTGCGAGAGACCCAGTACTTC. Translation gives CASSSGASLRETQYF.

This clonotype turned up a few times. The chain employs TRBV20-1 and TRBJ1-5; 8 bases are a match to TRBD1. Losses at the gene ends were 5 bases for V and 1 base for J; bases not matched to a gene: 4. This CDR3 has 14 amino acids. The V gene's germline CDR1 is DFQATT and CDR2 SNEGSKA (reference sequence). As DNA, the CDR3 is TGCAGTGCTCAGGACAGGGCAAGCAATCAGCCCCAGCATTTT. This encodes CSAQDRASNQPQHF.

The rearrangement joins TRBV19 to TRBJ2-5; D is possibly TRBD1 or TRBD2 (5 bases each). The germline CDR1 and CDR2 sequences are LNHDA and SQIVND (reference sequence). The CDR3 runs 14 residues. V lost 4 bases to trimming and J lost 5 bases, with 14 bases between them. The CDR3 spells CASSKGTLSETQYF. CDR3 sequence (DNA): TGTGCCAGTAGTAAAGGGACCCTTTCCGAGACCCAGTACTTC.

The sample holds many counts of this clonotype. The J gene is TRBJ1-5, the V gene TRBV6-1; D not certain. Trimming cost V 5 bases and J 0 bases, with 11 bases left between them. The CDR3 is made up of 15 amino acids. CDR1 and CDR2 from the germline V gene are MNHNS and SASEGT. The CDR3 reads CASSFRALSNQPQHF. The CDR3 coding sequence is TGTGCCAGCAGTTTCCGGGCCCTTAGCAATCAGCCCCAGCATTTT.

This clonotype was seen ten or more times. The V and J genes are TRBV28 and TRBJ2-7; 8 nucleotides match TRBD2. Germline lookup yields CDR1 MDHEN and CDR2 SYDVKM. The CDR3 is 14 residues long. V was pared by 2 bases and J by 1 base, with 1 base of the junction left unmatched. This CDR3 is CASSLGLASYEQYF. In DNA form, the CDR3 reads TGTGCCAGCAGTTTAGGACTAGCTTCCTACGAGCAGTACTTC.